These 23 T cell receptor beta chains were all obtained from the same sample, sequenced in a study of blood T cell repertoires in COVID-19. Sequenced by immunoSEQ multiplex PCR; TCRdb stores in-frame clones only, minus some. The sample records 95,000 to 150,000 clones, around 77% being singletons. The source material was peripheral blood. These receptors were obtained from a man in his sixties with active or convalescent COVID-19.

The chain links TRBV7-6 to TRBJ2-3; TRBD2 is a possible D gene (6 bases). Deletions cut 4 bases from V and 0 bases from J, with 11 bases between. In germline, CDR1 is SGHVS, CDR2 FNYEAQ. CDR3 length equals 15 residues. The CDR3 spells CASSSSGTSTDTQYF. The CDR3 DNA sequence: TGTGCCAGCAGCTCCTCCGGGACTAGCACAGATACGCAGTATTTT.

The CDR3 region has the DNA TGTGCCAGCAGCCAAGACTCAGGACTATCCTACAATGAGCAGTTCTTC. As protein: CASSQDSGLSYNEQFF. V is TRBV3-1 (or the pseudogene TRBV3-2) and J is TRBJ2-1; D is perhaps TRBD2 (6 bases). Between the trimmed V and J ends, which lost 0 bases and 1 base, there was a span of 10 bases. This CDR3 spans 16 amino acids. Germline V gene lookup returns CDR1 LGHDT and CDR2 YNNKEL (reference sequence).

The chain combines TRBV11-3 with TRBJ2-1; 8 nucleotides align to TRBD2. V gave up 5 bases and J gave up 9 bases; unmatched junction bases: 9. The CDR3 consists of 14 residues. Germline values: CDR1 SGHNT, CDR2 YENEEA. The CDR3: CASSPRAGAGEQFF. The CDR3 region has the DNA TGTGCCAGCAGCCCCCGAGCGGGGGCGGGTGAGCAGTTCTTC.

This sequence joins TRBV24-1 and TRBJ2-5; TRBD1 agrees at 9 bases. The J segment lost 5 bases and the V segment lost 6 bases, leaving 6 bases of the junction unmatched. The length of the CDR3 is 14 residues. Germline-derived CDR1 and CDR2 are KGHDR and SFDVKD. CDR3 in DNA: TGTGCCACCAGTACAGGGGGCGTAGGTGAGACCCAGTACTTC. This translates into CATSTGGVGETQYF.

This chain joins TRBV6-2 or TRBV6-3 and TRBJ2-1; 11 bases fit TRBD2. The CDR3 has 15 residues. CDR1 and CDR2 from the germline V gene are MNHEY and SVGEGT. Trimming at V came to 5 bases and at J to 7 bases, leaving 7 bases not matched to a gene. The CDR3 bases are TGTGCCAGCAGTGAGGTAGCGGGAGGGTTTAATGAGCAGTTCTTC. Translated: CASSEVAGGFNEQFF.

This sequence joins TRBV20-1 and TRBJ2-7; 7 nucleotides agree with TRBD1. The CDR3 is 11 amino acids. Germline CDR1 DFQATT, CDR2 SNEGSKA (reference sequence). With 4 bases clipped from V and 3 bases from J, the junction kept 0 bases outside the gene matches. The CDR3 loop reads CSANRGYEQYF. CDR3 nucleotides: TGCAGTGCTAACAGGGGCTACGAGCAGTACTTC.

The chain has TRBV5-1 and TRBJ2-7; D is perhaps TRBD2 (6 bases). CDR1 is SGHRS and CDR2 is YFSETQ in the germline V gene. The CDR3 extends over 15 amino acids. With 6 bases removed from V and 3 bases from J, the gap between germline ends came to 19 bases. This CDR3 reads CASNSGGAGYYEQYF. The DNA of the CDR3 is TGCGCCAGCAACTCTGGAGGGGCAGGGTACTACGAGCAGTACTTC.

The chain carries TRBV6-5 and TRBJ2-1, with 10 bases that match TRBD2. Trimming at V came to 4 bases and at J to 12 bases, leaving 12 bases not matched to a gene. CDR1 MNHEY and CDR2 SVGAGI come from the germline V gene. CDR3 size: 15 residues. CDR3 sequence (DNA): TGTGCCAGCAGTTCCCCGGGACTAGCGTCAACGGGGCAGTTCTTC. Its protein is CASSSPGLASTGQFF.

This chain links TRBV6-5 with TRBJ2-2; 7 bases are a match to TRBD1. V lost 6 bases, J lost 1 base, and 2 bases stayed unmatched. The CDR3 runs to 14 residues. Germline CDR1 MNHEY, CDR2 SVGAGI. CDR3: CASRGQKNTGELFF. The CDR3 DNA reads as TGTGCCAGCAGGGGACAGAAGAACACCGGGGAGCTGTTTTTT.

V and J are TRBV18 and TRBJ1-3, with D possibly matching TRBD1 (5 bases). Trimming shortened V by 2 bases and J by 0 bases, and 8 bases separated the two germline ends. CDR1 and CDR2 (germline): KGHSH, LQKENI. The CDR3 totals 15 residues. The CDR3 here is CASSPGAYSGNTIYF. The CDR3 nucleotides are TGTGCCAGCTCACCAGGGGCCTACTCTGGAAACACCATATATTTT.

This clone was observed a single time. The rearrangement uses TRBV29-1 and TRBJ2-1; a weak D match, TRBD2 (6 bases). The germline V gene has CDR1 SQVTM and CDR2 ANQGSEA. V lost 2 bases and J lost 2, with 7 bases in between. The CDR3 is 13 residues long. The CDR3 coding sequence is TGCAGCGTTGAACTAGCGCCCTACAATGAGCAGTTCTTC. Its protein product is CSVELAPYNEQFF.

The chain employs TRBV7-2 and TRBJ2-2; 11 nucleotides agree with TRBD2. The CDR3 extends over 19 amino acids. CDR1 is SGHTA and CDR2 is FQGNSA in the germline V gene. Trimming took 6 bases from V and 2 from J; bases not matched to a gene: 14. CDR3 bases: TGTGCCAGCAGTCTACGACTTATAGCGGGAGGGCTTAACACCGGGGAGCTGTTTTTT. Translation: CASSLRLIAGGLNTGELFF. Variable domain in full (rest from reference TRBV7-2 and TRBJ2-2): GAGVSQSPSNKVTEKGKDVELRCDPISGHTALYWYRQSLGQGLEFLIYFQGNSAPDKSGLPSDRFSAERTGGSVSTLTIQRTQQEDSAVYLCASSLRLIAGGLNTGELFFGEGSRLTVL.

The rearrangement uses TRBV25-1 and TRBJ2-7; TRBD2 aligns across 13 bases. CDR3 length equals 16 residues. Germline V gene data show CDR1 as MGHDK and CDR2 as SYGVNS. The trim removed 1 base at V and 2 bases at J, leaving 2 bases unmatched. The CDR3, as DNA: TGTGCCAGCAGTGAATGGGGACTAGCGGGAACCTACGAGCAGTACTTC. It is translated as CASSEWGLAGTYEQYF.

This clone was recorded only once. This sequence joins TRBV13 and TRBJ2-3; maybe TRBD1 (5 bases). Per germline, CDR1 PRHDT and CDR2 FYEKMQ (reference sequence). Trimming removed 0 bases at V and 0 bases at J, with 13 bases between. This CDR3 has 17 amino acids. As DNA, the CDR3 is TGTGCCAGCAGCTTAGGCATTCCAGGGCCGAGCACAGATACGCAGTATTTT. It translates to CASSLGIPGPSTDTQYF.

In DNA, the CDR3 is TGTGCCAGCAGCCCCAGGAATAGGTTCTGGGAGACCCAGTACTTC. It translates to CASSPRNRFWETQYF. The chain couples TRBV14 to TRBJ2-5; D gene unclear. V was cut by 4 bases and J by 5 bases, with 17 bases left in between. This CDR3 contains 15 residues. CDR1 is SGHDN, CDR2 FVKESK, per germline.

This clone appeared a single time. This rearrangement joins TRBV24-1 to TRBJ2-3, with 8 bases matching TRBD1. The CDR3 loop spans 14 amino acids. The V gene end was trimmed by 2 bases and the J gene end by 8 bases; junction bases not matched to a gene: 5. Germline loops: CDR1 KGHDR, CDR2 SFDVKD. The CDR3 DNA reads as TGTGCCACCAGTGATTCGGCAGGGGGCTCTACGCAGTATTTT. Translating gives CATSDSAGGSTQYF.

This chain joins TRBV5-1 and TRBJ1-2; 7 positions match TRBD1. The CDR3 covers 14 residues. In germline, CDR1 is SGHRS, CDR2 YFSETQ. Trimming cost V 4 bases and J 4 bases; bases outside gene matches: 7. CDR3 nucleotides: TGCGCCAGCAGCGTAGGGGGCGCTAGCTATGGCTACACCTTC. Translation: CASSVGGASYGYTF.

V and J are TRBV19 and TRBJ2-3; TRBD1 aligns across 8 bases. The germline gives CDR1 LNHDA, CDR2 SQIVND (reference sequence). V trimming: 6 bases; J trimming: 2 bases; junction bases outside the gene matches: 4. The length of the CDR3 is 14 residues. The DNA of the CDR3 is TGTGCCAGTAGGGACAGGGCCGCCACAGATACGCAGTATTTT. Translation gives CASRDRAATDTQYF.

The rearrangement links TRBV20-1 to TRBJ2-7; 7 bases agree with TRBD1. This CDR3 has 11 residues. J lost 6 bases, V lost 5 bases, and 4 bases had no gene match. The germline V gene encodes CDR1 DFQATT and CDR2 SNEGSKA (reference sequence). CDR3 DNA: TGCAGTGCTGACAGGGCAGCCGAGCAGTACTTC. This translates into CSADRAAEQYF.

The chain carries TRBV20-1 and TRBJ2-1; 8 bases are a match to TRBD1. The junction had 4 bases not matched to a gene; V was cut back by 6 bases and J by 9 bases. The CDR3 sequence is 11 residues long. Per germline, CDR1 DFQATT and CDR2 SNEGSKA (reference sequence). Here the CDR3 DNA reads TGCAGTGCAGGGACAGGAAGTGAGCAGTTCTTC. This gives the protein CSAGTGSEQFF.

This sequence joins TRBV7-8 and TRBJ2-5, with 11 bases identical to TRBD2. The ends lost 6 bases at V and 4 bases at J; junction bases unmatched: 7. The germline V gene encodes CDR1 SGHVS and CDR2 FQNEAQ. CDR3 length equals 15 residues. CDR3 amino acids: CASRDSGRGGETQYF. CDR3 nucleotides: TGTGCCAGCAGAGATAGCGGGAGGGGGGGAGAGACCCAGTACTTC. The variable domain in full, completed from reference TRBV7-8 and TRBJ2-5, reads GAGVSQSPRYKVAKRGQDVALRCDPISGHVSLFWYQQALGQGPEFLTYFQNEAQLDKSGLPSDRFFAERPEGSVSTLKIQRTQQEDSAVYLCASRDSGRGGETQYFGPGTRLLVL.

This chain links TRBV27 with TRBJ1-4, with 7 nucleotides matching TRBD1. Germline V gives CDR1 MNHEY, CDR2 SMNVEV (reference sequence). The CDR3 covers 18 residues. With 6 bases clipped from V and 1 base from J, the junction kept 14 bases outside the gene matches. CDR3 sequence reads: CASSPRGQGVRTNEKLFF. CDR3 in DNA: TGTGCCAGCAGCCCGAGGGGGCAGGGGGTACGAACTAATGAAAAACTGTTTTTT.

The CDR3 here is CASSTDRDGEQFF. For the CDR3, the DNA is TGTGCCAGTAGTACCGACAGGGACGGTGAGCAGTTCTTC. The chain couples TRBV19 to TRBJ2-1; 7 nucleotides match TRBD1. Looked up from germline, CDR1 is LNHDA and CDR2 is SQIVND (reference sequence). Trimming took 4 bases from V and 9 from J; bases not matched to a gene: 6. The CDR3 sequence is 13 residues long.